The text below deals with one TCR beta chain. Its binding antigen is unknown. Base qualities are not provided; no much larger clone lies one nucleotide away. This entry belongs to a study of CD8 T cells in Susac syndrome (dated 2019 in TCRdb). With regard to the full study: Repertoire sequencing was used to test whether CD8+ T cell activation and differentiation in Susac syndrome was antigen driven.

General study outcomes and caveats: The number of individuals in the TCR sequencing and HLA analysis was recognized as being relatively small.

Peripheral blood CD8+ and CD4+ T cells from healthy donors, Susac syndrome patients and multiple sclerosis patients were profiled using high-throughput TCR beta sequencing. The multiple sclerosis controls were treatment-naive patients whose relapsing-remitting disease, either stable or active, fulfilled the revised McDonald criteria. Bulk CD8+ and CD4+ T cells were purified by magnetic negative isolation, while CD8+ TEMRA cells were enriched using FACS. Blood was drawn into EDTA tubes, processed within 24 hours, and PBMCs were isolated by density gradient centrifugation. PBMCs intended for TCR sequencing were frozen in liquid nitrogen and were later thawed in a 37 degrees C water bath. Purity of sorted or isolated CD4+, CD8+ and CD8+ TEMRA cells was at least 90%. RNA was extracted with the RNeasy kit and about 0.5 to 1 ug was reverse transcribed using random hexamers. The immunoSEQ multiplex PCR assay, which covers 54 Vbeta and 13 Jbeta segments, was used to amplify TCR beta CDR3 regions. PCR amplification bias was corrected by using a synthetic template baseline for primer optimization and computational correction. In the original analysis: Reads were annotated to V, D and J genes according to IMGT and were analyzed with immunoSEQ Analyzer, with only productive sequences retained. To calculate clonality, Shannon entropy was normalized by log2 of the number of productive unique sequences and then subtracted from one. For each patient and control, public and private clones were evaluated within the 100 most prevalent clones. A clone was defined as Susac-specific if it was absent from the healthy and MS cohorts, from more than 850 published viral clones and from other ImmuneACCESS disease sequences. The public sequencing data were trimmed at Q25 with fastp and processed into clonotypes with MiXCR by TCRdb, which kept only in-frame beta chains. Identical CDR3 proteins give one entry, which carries the most common genes and DNA. These V and J calls derive from TCRdb rather than the authors' analysis. This sample has about 210,000 distinct CDR3 sequences in its table, and 95% of those were observed once. In total, the top ten clones hold 0.095% of the sample.

The specimen sequenced was CD4+ T cells from PBMCs. The source is a human donor with multiple sclerosis.

The CDR3 amino acid sequence is: CASSQDSPDTQYF. The nucleotides read TGTGCCAGCAGCCAAGATTCCCCAGATACGCAGTATTTT. Rearrangement joined TRBV4-2 to TRBJ2-3; no confident D gene assignment can be made. Including the terminal cysteine and phenylalanine, the CDR3 comprises 13 residues. The only DNA kept is the CDR3, 39 bases in frame from the first base. From a lookup of the germline V gene, CDR1 and CDR2 are LGHNA and YNFKEQ. V loses 0 bases, J loses 4 bases, and the germline ends lie 5 bases apart.